This T cell receptor beta chain was documented in a study of shared clonotypes between healthy human individuals. Study-wide context: Three CD4 naive, three CD4 memory, two CD8 naive and one CD8 memory plate were used per donor.

Libraries were prepared by immunoSEQ multiplex PCR; TCRdb keeps only in-frame clonotypes and omits some of them. The sample lists some 1,100,000 clones, around three quarters occurring once. Germline V gene lookup returns CDR1 MNHNY and CDR2 SVGAGI (reference sequence). V trimming: 6 bases; J trimming: 5 bases; junction bases outside the gene matches: 8. The CDR3 has 14 amino acids. The specimen was memory CD4+ T cells from PBMCs. Subset defined: CD45RA-negative fraction. The J gene is TRBJ1-1, the V gene TRBV6-6, with 8 bases fitting TRBD1. The receptor comes from a man aged 18-30 years in good health. Some clones in this sample may be carry-over from other donors' samples. CDR3 sequence (DNA): TGTGCCAGCAGGTCGACAGGGGCGGGTACTGAAGCTTTCTTT. Translation gives CASRSTGAGTEAFF.